Following are 14 T cell receptor beta chains from one sample sequenced in a study of CD8 T cells in ankylosing spondylitis. Overall study results and limits: What appeared characteristic of ankylosing spondylitis blood was a TCR beta motif of fewer than ten highly homologous variants.

TCRdb ran MiXCR on the 5' RACE reads and lists one entry per CDR3 protein. The data contain more than 650,000 distinct CDR3 sequences, roughly 10% of them seen just once; the ten biggest clones take up 0.45% to 0.6%. Their antigens are not known. Sequenced sample: blood, either unsorted or a sorted T cell fraction (not recorded which). The receptors were gathered from a male donor with ankylosing spondylitis.

The chain has TRBV5-1 and TRBJ2-7; 12 bases map to TRBD2. CDR3 length: 15 residues. Trimming at V came to 3 bases and at J to 2 bases, leaving 3 bases not matched to a gene. CDR1 is SGHRS and CDR2 is YFSETQ in the germline V gene. The CDR3 region has the DNA TGCGCCAGCAGCTATGGACTAGCGGGACCCTACGAGCAGTACTTC. Its translation is CASSYGLAGPYEQYF.

This clonotype has a count of ten or more. The chain joins TRBV29-1 to TRBJ2-3; possible D gene TRBD2, 5 bases. V was pared by 7 bases and J by 0 bases, with 17 bases between. The CDR3 totals 15 residues. Germline V lookup: CDR1 SQVTM, CDR2 ANQGSEA. DNA of the CDR3: TGCAGCGGCATCGGACTGACGTCTAGCACAGATACGCAGTATTTT. It codes for CSGIGLTSSTDTQYF.

This clonotype was observed a handful of times. The chain joins TRBV4-2 to TRBJ2-5; D ambiguous. V dropped 1 base and J dropped 1 base, with 7 bases sitting between them. From germline, CDR1 is LGHNA and CDR2 YNFKEQ. The CDR3 spans 14 residues. The CDR3 region has the DNA TGTGCCAGCAGCCAAGTGGCCTTCCAAGAGACCCAGTACTTC. This codes for CASSQVAFQETQYF.

This clonotype has just a few counts. The chain employs TRBV29-1 and TRBJ2-3; 9 positions match TRBD1. The germline CDR1 and CDR2 sequences are SQVTM and ANQGSEA. The CDR3 covers 13 residues. After removal of 6 bases from V and 7 bases from J, the junction contained 8 bases not matched to a gene. The CDR3 nucleotides are TGCAGCGTGGAGGGACAGGGCAGGCATACGCAGTATTTT. Protein product: CSVEGQGRHTQYF.

This chain connects TRBV28 to TRBJ2-5; the D is unclear. This CDR3 contains 14 residues. With 2 bases removed from V and 5 bases from J, the gap between germline ends came to 12 bases. Looked up from germline, CDR1 is MDHEN and CDR2 is SYDVKM. The CDR3 bases are TGTGCCAGCAGTTTACTTAGGGATGGGGAGACCCAGTACTTC. Its translation is CASSLLRDGETQYF.

The table lists this clonotype with a few counts. J is TRBJ1-6 and V is TRBV27; D is uncertain. The germline gives CDR1 MNHEY, CDR2 SMNVEV (reference sequence). V dropped 5 bases and J dropped 5 bases, with 16 bases sitting between them. The CDR3 runs to 16 residues. The CDR3 nucleotides are TGTGCCAGCAGTCCGGGCCCCGGGTCGAATAATTCACCCCTCCACTTT. This encodes CASSPGPGSNNSPLHF.

CDR3 sequence: CASSLPGAGPSYEQYF. For the CDR3, the DNA is TGTGCCAGCAGCCTTCCGGGCGCGGGGCCCTCCTACGAGCAGTACTTC. The chain combines TRBV5-6 with TRBJ2-7, with D possibly being TRBD2 (6 bases). V lost 4 bases, J lost 0 bases, and 17 bases lay in between. Germline CDR1 reads SGHDT; CDR2 reads YYEEEE. CDR3 length: 16 residues.

This chain connects TRBV5-1 to TRBJ1-2, with a weak D call TRBD1 (5 bases). Deletions cut 4 bases from V and 4 bases from J, with 11 bases between. Looked up from germline, CDR1 is SGHRS and CDR2 is YFSETQ. This CDR3 comprises 13 residues. The CDR3 spells CASSPEGLYGYTF. CDR3 nucleotides: TGCGCCAGCAGCCCAGAGGGGCTCTATGGCTACACCTTC.

This clonotype appeared a few times. J is TRBJ2-1 and V is TRBV20-1; 8 bases align to TRBD2. Per germline, CDR1 DFQATT and CDR2 SNEGSKA (reference sequence). V was clipped by 6 bases and J by 6 bases; unmatched bases: 10. This CDR3 comprises 14 residues. This CDR3 reads CSAGRRGGPNEQFF. CDR3 bases: TGCAGTGCCGGGCGTCGCGGGGGGCCCAATGAGCAGTTCTTC.

The J gene is TRBJ1-4, the V gene TRBV19, with D unresolved. Deletions cut 3 bases from V and 5 bases from J, with 13 bases between. This CDR3 has 15 residues. Germline-derived CDR1 and CDR2 are LNHDA and SQIVND (reference sequence). The CDR3 bases are TGTGCCAGTAGTATCAGACAAAATCGGAATGAAAAACTGTTTTTT. It is translated as CASSIRQNRNEKLFF.

The chain has TRBV11-1 and TRBJ2-2, with D uncertain. V was clipped by 1 base and J by 7 bases, with 10 bases between them. This CDR3 comprises 14 residues. Germline CDR1 is SGHAT and CDR2 is FQDESV (reference sequence). The CDR3 is CASSLVMGIGELFF. The CDR3 DNA sequence: TGTGCCAGCAGCTTAGTGATGGGCATCGGGGAGCTGTTTTTT.

This chain uses TRBV12-3 or TRBV12-4 with TRBJ2-5, with D perhaps TRBD2 (6 bases). The CDR3 covers 14 residues. V was trimmed by 10 bases and J by 0 bases, leaving 15 bases between them. CDR3 region: CATGLGGDQETQYF. The CDR3 DNA sequence: TGTGCCACCGGGCTTGGCGGGGACCAAGAGACCCAGTACTTC.

This clonotype was detected only a few times. V gene TRBV4-2 combines with J gene TRBJ2-1, with TRBD2 matching 11 bases. The V segment lost 3 bases and the J segment 4 bases; nucleotides outside the gene matches: 5. The CDR3 totals 16 residues. Germline CDR1 and CDR2: LGHNA and YNFKEQ. CDR3 in amino acids: CASSQSTSGEYNEQFF. The CDR3 DNA follows: TGTGCCAGCAGCCAGTCGACTAGCGGGGAATACAATGAGCAGTTCTTC.

This clonotype showed up just a few times. The genes are TRBV20-1 and TRBJ2-7; D is ambiguous. The CDR3 loop spans 13 amino acids. With 0 bases removed from V and 2 bases from J, the gap between germline ends came to 8 bases. The germline V gene encodes CDR1 DFQATT and CDR2 SNEGSKA (reference sequence). The CDR3 loop is CSARDLDPYEQYF. CDR3 in DNA: TGCAGTGCTAGAGATCTGGATCCCTACGAGCAGTACTTC.